These 32 T cell receptor beta chains originate from one sample sequenced in a study of blood T cell repertoires in COVID-19. This table comes from immunoSEQ multiplex PCR, and its TCRdb copy is limited to in-frame clones, with some not included. The sample has over 200,000 clones, 65% to 90% seen once. Material for sequencing was peripheral blood. All receptors derive from a human donor in a cohort sampled during active COVID-19.

J is TRBJ2-3 and V is TRBV9; D is perhaps TRBD2 (7 bases). The germline CDR1 and CDR2 sequences are SGDLS and YYNGEE. With 0 bases removed from V and 6 bases from J, the gap between germline ends came to 14 bases. CDR3 length: 15 residues. Here the CDR3 DNA reads TGTGCCAGCAGCGTAGAGGGGGGAGGGCTGGATACGCAGTATTTT. Its translation is CASSVEGGGLDTQYF.

V gene TRBV28 combines with J gene TRBJ1-5, with a tentative D call TRBD1 (6 bases). Trimming left V 6 bases short and J 6 bases short, with 21 bases between. CDR1 MDHEN and CDR2 SYDVKM come from the germline V gene. The CDR3 is 16 residues long. CDR3 bases: TGTGCCAGCAGCCCCCCCTCGGGGGGCGCTTCTCAGCCCCAGCATTTT. This gives the protein CASSPPSGGASQPQHF.

The chain links TRBV5-5 to TRBJ1-5; 12 bases are a match to TRBD1. The CDR3 has 17 amino acids. The junction had 10 bases not matched to a gene; V was cut back by 3 bases and J by 6 bases. Germline assignment: CDR1 SGHKS and CDR2 YYEKEE (reference sequence). The CDR3 loop is CASSSYPGQGAVQPQHF. The CDR3 nucleotides read TGTGCCAGCAGCTCGTATCCGGGACAGGGGGCGGTTCAGCCCCAGCATTTT.

The V call is TRBV20-1, the J call TRBJ2-7; 7 bases map to TRBD2. CDR1 is DFQATT and CDR2 is SNEGSKA in the germline V gene (reference sequence). The trim removed 3 bases at V and 1 base at J, leaving 9 bases unmatched. The CDR3 spans 15 residues. CDR3 protein: CSASRVVGGSYEQYF. CDR3 sequence (DNA): TGCAGTGCTAGTAGAGTTGTGGGAGGGTCCTACGAGCAGTACTTC.

The chain uses TRBV6-5 and TRBJ2-7; 11 nucleotides align to TRBD2. The CDR3 totals 15 residues. Germline loops: CDR1 MNHEY, CDR2 SVGAGI. Trimming cost V 5 bases and J 2 bases; bases outside gene matches: 5. The CDR3 loop reads CASSRGLAGTYEQYF. DNA for the CDR3: TGTGCCAGCAGTCGAGGACTAGCGGGTACCTACGAGCAGTACTTC.

CDR3 in amino acids: CASSLVGQGWTEQYF. The CDR3 DNA follows: TGTGCCAGCAGCTTAGTGGGTCAGGGGTGGACCGAGCAGTACTTC. The rearrangement uses TRBV13 and TRBJ2-7; the D gene is possibly TRBD1 (6 bases). Per the germline V gene, CDR1 is PRHDT and CDR2 is FYEKMQ (reference sequence). The CDR3 runs 15 residues. V was cut by 1 base and J by 6 bases, with 16 bases left in between.

The chain has TRBV4-3 and TRBJ2-7, with D hard to call. V lost 1 base and J 3 bases, leaving 13 bases between the germline ends. CDR1 is LGHNA, CDR2 YSLEER, per germline. The CDR3 spans 15 residues. DNA for the CDR3: TGCGCCAGCAGCCAAGTCCTTTCTTTGAGCTACGAGCAGTACTTC. Translated: CASSQVLSLSYEQYF.

The chain has TRBV9 and TRBJ2-1, with D possibly matching TRBD2 (6 bases). The V end was cut by 0 bases, the J end by 4 bases, with 11 bases between. Germline CDR1 is SGDLS and CDR2 is YYNGEE. The CDR3 has 15 amino acids. CDR3 in DNA: TGTGCCAGCAGCGTAGAAACCCTAGCGTACAATGAGCAGTTCTTC. This translates into CASSVETLAYNEQFF.

The V gene is TRBV7-3, the J gene TRBJ1-6, with TRBD1 as a possible D gene (5 bases). The germline V gene has CDR1 SGHTA and CDR2 FQGTGA. CDR3 length: 15 residues. Trimming shortened V by 0 bases and J by 7 bases, and 10 bases separated the two germline ends. The CDR3 region is CASSLTTGSNSPLHF. The DNA for the CDR3 is TGTGCCAGCAGCTTAACCACAGGATCGAATTCACCCCTCCACTTT.

The CDR3 DNA reads as TGTGCCATCAGTGACCGTCTGAAAAGCGGGAGGGCCTACGAGCAGTACTTC. Residues: CAISDRLKSGRAYEQYF. J is TRBJ2-7 and V is TRBV10-3, with 10 bases lining up with TRBD2. The CDR3 contains 17 residues. Germline lookup yields CDR1 ENHRY and CDR2 SYGVKD. With V trimmed by 3 bases and J by 2 bases, 10 bases remained unmatched.

This clone was found once. The chain carries TRBV7-2 and TRBJ2-4; 8 bases map to TRBD1. V shed 3 bases and J 8 bases; nucleotides not matched to a gene: 3. The CDR3 is 13 amino acids. CDR1 is SGHTA and CDR2 is FQGNSA in the germline V gene. The chain's CDR3 is CASSLTGVDIQYF. In nucleotides, the CDR3 is TGTGCCAGCAGCTTGACAGGGGTGGACATTCAGTACTTC. Full variable domain (outside the CDR3, taken from reference TRBV7-2 and TRBJ2-4): GAGVSQSPSNKVTEKGKDVELRCDPISGHTALYWYRQSLGQGLEFLIYFQGNSAPDKSGLPSDRFSAERTGGSVSTLTIQRTQQEDSAVYLCASSLTGVDIQYFGAGTRLSVL.

J is TRBJ2-2 and V is TRBV9; 10 bases agree with TRBD2. Germline-derived CDR1 and CDR2 are SGDLS and YYNGEE. V lost 4 bases and J lost 2; bases outside the gene matches: 8. CDR3 size: 17 residues. The CDR3 DNA reads TGTGCCAGCAGCCGGATAGCGGGGGGAGGAAACACCGGGGAGCTGTTTTTT. Translating it yields CASSRIAGGGNTGELFF.

J is TRBJ2-5 and V is TRBV28; TRBD1 agrees at 8 bases. The CDR3 extends over 15 amino acids. Germline trimming cut 3 bases from V and 1 base from J; bases unmatched to any gene: 4. Germline CDR1 MDHEN, CDR2 SYDVKM. Here the CDR3 DNA reads TGTGCCAGCAGTTTCCAGGGGGCCGGCCAAGAGACCCAGTACTTC. This encodes CASSFQGAGQETQYF.

The chain links TRBV9 to TRBJ2-1; a possible D gene is TRBD2 (5 bases). The V gene lost 6 bases and the J gene lost 2 bases, with 9 bases spanning the gap. Germline CDR1 and CDR2: SGDLS and YYNGEE. CDR3 length equals 13 residues. The CDR3 nucleotides are TGTGCCAGCATCGGAGGAGCCTACAATGAGCAGTTCTTC. Translating gives CASIGGAYNEQFF.

The genes are TRBV4-2 and TRBJ1-4; D is possibly TRBD1 (5 bases). The germline gives CDR1 LGHNA, CDR2 YNFKEQ. The CDR3 sequence is 15 residues long. Trimming pared 1 base from V and 7 bases from J, leaving 13 bases between. The CDR3 spells CASSQGQGISEKLFF. CDR3 bases: TGTGCCAGCAGCCAAGGGCAGGGAATTAGTGAAAAACTGTTTTTT.

The chain has TRBV9 and TRBJ1-2; D unresolved. Germline V lookup: CDR1 SGDLS, CDR2 YYNGEE. The V gene lost 1 base and the J gene lost 3 bases, with 10 bases spanning the gap. This CDR3 has 14 residues. For the CDR3, the DNA is TGTGCCAGCAGCGTACCAGGCAACGACTATGGCTACACCTTC. It codes for CASSVPGNDYGYTF.

The rearrangement links TRBV7-2 to TRBJ2-7; TRBD2 aligns across 8 bases. Trimming at V came to 1 base and at J to 0 bases, leaving 5 bases not matched to a gene. The CDR3 has 16 residues. In germline, CDR1 is SGHTA, CDR2 FQGNSA. The CDR3, as DNA: TGTGCCAGCAGCTTAGTAGGCAGCGGGAGCTCCTACGAGCAGTACTTC. Amino acids: CASSLVGSGSSYEQYF.

The V and J genes are TRBV24-1 and TRBJ1-1, with D uncertain. The CDR3 is 15 amino acids. The germline V gene encodes CDR1 KGHDR and CDR2 SFDVKD. Trimming removed 5 bases from V and 4 bases from J, with 16 bases in between. CDR3 in DNA: TGTGCCACCAGTGCCTCGGGGATCGGTGGCACTGAAGCTTTCTTT. Translation: CATSASGIGGTEAFF.

The chain recombines TRBV6-2 or TRBV6-3 with TRBJ2-7, with 11 bases lining up with TRBD2. Germline V CDR1 and CDR2: MNHEY, SVGEGT. CDR3 length: 16 residues. The ends lost 5 bases at V and 0 bases at J; junction bases unmatched: 6. CDR3 DNA sequence: TGTGCCAGCAGTCCCGGGACTAGCGGACCCTCCTACGAGCAGTACTTC. Protein sequence: CASSPGTSGPSYEQYF.

The J gene is TRBJ2-3, the V gene TRBV9, with TRBD2 identical over 7 bases. V lost 4 bases and J lost 0; bases outside the gene matches: 5. From germline, CDR1 is SGDLS and CDR2 YYNGEE. This CDR3 comprises 15 residues. The CDR3 protein is CASSSRLASTDTQYF. The CDR3, as DNA: TGTGCCAGCAGCTCCCGACTAGCAAGCACAGATACGCAGTATTTT. Full variable domain (missing parts from reference TRBV9 and TRBJ2-3): DSGVTQTPKHLITATGQRVTLRCSPRSGDLSVYWYQQSLDQGLQFLIQYYNGEERAKGNILERFSAQQFPDLHSELNLSSLELGDSALYFCASSSRLASTDTQYFGPGTRLTVL.

This clone has more than one count but fewer than ten. The chain employs TRBV6-5 and TRBJ1-1; maybe TRBD1 (6 bases). The ends were cut back, 7 bases at V and 4 bases at J, with 16 bases in the middle. CDR1 and CDR2 from the germline V gene are MNHEY and SVGAGI. The CDR3 runs to 14 residues. CDR3 DNA sequence: TGTGCCAGCATTCTAGGGGGGGGGATCACTGAAGCTTTCTTT. Its protein product is CASILGGGITEAFF.

The chain joins TRBV7-8 to TRBJ1-3, with TRBD1 identical over 7 bases. This CDR3 region has 14 residues. Germline CDR1 is SGHVS and CDR2 is FQNEAQ. Losses at the gene ends were 5 bases for V and 4 bases for J; bases not matched to a gene: 5. The CDR3 reads CASSQQGPGNTIYF. The CDR3 bases are TGTGCCAGCAGCCAACAGGGGCCGGGAAACACCATATATTTT.

The rearrangement uses TRBV7-3 and TRBJ2-7; possible D gene TRBD2, 6 bases. V was cut by 3 bases and J by 3 bases, with 9 bases left in between. Germline V CDR1 and CDR2: SGHTA, FQGTGA. CDR3 length equals 13 residues. The CDR3 protein is CASSLEGGYEQYF. CDR3 DNA sequence: TGTGCCAGCAGCTTGGAGGGTGGCTACGAGCAGTACTTC.

V gene TRBV7-8 combines with J gene TRBJ2-5, with D possibly TRBD2 on 5 matching bases. The V and J ends lost 1 base and 5 bases respectively, with 8 bases between them. The germline gives CDR1 SGHVS, CDR2 FQNEAQ. The CDR3 covers 13 residues. The CDR3 here is CASSLDRGETQYF. Written as DNA, the CDR3 is TGTGCCAGCAGCTTAGACCGGGGTGAGACCCAGTACTTC.

The chain combines TRBV7-2 with TRBJ2-7; the D gene is possibly TRBD1 (5 bases). The CDR3 contains 13 residues. The germline V gene has CDR1 SGHTA and CDR2 FQGNSA. V was clipped by 3 bases and J by 5 bases, with 11 bases between them. CDR3 bases: TGTGCCAGCAGCTTGGCAGGGATCCACGAGCAGTACTTC. It yields the protein CASSLAGIHEQYF.

The chain couples TRBV28 to TRBJ2-2; D gene uncertain. Trimming shortened V by 2 bases and J by 4 bases, and 8 bases separated the two germline ends. CDR3 length: 14 amino acids. The V gene's germline CDR1 is MDHEN and CDR2 SYDVKM. CDR3 region: CASSLPGTTGELFF. CDR3 bases: TGTGCCAGCAGTTTACCAGGAACCACCGGGGAGCTGTTTTTT.

This clone was seen a single time. J is TRBJ2-5 and V is TRBV12-3 or TRBV12-4; D is ambiguous. The V end lost 6 bases, the J end lost 0 bases, and 5 bases lay between the germline ends. The CDR3 loop spans 12 amino acids. The CDR3 reads CASRYYQETQYF. As DNA, the CDR3 is TGTGCCAGCAGATACTACCAAGAGACCCAGTACTTC.

The chain has TRBV7-9 and TRBJ1-5; 7 nucleotides match TRBD1. Trimming took 5 bases from V and 5 from J; bases not matched to a gene: 9. This CDR3 spans 15 amino acids. In germline, CDR1 is SEHNR, CDR2 FQNEAQ (reference sequence). In DNA, the CDR3 is TGTGCCAGCAGCCTCACGACAGGGAAATATCAGCCCCAGCATTTT. This codes for CASSLTTGKYQPQHF.

V usage is TRBV11-2 and J usage is TRBJ1-6, with D unclear. Trimming removed 2 bases at V and 10 bases at J, with 12 bases between. The CDR3 runs 14 residues. CDR1 is SGHAT, CDR2 FQNNGV, per germline. The CDR3 sequence is CASSLSHRRSPLHF. The DNA of the CDR3 is TGTGCCAGCAGCTTAAGCCACAGAAGATCACCCCTCCACTTT.

The chain uses TRBV30 and TRBJ2-7; D is perhaps TRBD2 (6 bases). The CDR3 consists of 15 residues. The V gene lost 3 bases and the J gene lost 3 bases, with 18 bases spanning the gap. Germline assignment: CDR1 GTSNPN and CDR2 SVGIG (reference sequence). The chain's CDR3 is CAWRIAGRNIYEQYF. The CDR3 region has the DNA TGTGCCTGGAGGATTGCGGGACGGAACATCTACGAGCAGTACTTC.

The CDR3 DNA reads as TGTGCGCTCCGGTCGTCCTATAATTCACCCCTCCACTTT. It encodes CALRSSYNSPLHF. The rearrangement links TRBV28 to TRBJ1-6; D remains unclear. Germline assignment: CDR1 MDHEN and CDR2 SYDVKM. This CDR3 region has 13 residues. Looking up the rest from reference TRBV28 and TRBJ1-6 gives the full variable domain: DVKVTQSSRYLVKRTGEKVFLECVQDMDHENMFWYRQDPGLGLRLIYFSYDVKMKEKGDIPEGYSVSREKKERFSLILESASTNQTSMYLCALRSSYNSPLHFGNGTRLTVT.

The chain couples TRBV6-2 or TRBV6-3 to TRBJ1-2; D is possibly TRBD1 (6 bases). The CDR3 sequence is 13 residues long. The V gene's germline CDR1 is MNHEY and CDR2 SVGEGT. The germline V and J ends were trimmed by 6 bases and 3 bases, with 11 bases remaining between them. The CDR3 DNA follows: TGTGCCAGCAGCCACGGACAGTACTATGGCTACACCTTC. As protein: CASSHGQYYGYTF.